The 3 T cell receptor beta chains reported below all come from one sample, sequenced in a study of T cell repertoires in cytomegalovirus infection (dated by TCRdb to the late 2010s). No antigens are known for them. Instrument on record: Illumina HiSeq 1500. Clones were called with MiXCR by TCRdb after fastp trimmed the public reads at Q25, and only in-frame beta chains were retained. A single entry per CDR3 protein holds the most common genes and DNA from its merged rows. The sample data list approximately 1,000,000 distinct CDR3 sequences, and 30% to 40% of these were observed just once. Over 12% of the sample comes from the top ten. According to the study, the label for this sample's treatment or condition signals: in vitro stimulation with specific CMV peptide epitopes to enrich CMV-specific T cells. The material was cultured CD8+ T cells from PBMCs, obtained from culture after CMV antigen stimulation. These receptor sequences come from a human donor in good health (CMV status not recorded). Some clones in this sample may be carry-over from other donors' samples.

The V call is TRBV12-3 or TRBV12-4, the J call TRBJ2-1, with 10 bases that match TRBD2. The V gene end was trimmed by 5 bases and the J gene end by 4 bases; junction bases not matched to a gene: 5. This CDR3 comprises 15 residues. In DNA, the CDR3 is TGTGCCAGCAGTAGAAGCGGGGGGGAGTACAATGAGCAGTTCTTC. It codes for CASSRSGGEYNEQFF.

The chain combines TRBV7-6 with TRBJ2-5; TRBD1 matches 9 bases. Germline assignment: CDR1 SGHVS and CDR2 FNYEAQ. This CDR3 spans 16 amino acids. Trimming cost V 2 bases and J 5 bases; bases outside gene matches: 9. The CDR3 DNA reads TGTGCCAGCAGCTTAATTAGCGACAGGGGGTCGGAGACCCAGTACTTC. It encodes CASSLISDRGSETQYF.

This clonotype was recorded a few times. This chain connects TRBV5-8 to TRBJ2-2, with 8 positions matching TRBD1. This CDR3 is 15 amino acids long. The V and J ends lost 4 bases and 5 bases, in that order; junction bases with no gene match: 7. From germline, CDR1 is SGHTS and CDR2 YDEGEE. The CDR3: CASSPRTGWTGELFF. CDR3 coding DNA: TGTGCCAGCAGCCCTCGGACAGGGTGGACCGGGGAGCTGTTTTTT.